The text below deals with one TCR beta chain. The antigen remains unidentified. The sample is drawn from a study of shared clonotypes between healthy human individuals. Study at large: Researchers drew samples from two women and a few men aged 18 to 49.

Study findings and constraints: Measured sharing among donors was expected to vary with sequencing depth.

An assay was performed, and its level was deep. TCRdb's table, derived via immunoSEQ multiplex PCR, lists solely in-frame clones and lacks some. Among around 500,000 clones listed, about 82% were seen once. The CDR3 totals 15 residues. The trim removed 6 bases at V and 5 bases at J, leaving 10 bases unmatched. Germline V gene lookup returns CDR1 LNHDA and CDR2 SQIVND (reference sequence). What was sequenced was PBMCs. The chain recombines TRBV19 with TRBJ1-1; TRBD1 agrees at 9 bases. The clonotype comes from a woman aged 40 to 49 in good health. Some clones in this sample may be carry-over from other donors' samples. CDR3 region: CASRNTGGARTEAFF. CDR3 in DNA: TGTGCCAGTAGAAATACAGGGGGCGCGCGAACTGAAGCTTTCTTT.